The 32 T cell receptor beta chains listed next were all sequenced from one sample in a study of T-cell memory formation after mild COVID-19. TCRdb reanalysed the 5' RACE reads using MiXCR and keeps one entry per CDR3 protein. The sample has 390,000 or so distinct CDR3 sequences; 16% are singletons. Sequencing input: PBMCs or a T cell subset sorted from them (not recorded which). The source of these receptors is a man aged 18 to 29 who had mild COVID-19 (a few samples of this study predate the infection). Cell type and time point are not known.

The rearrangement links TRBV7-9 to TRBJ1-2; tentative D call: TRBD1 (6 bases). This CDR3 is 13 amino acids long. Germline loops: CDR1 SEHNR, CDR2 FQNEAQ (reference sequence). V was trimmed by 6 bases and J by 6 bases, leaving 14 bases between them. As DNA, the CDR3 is TGTGCCAGCAGTTCGACAGGCTACAATGGCTACACCTTC. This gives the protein CASSSTGYNGYTF.

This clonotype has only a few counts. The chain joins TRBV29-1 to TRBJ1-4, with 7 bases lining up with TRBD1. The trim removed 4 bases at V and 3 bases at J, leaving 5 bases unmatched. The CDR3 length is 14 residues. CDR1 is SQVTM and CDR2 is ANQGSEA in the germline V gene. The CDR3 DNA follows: TGCAGCGTTGGGGAGGGGACAGCTAATGAAAAACTGTTTTTT. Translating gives CSVGEGTANEKLFF.

CDR3 coding DNA: TGTGCCAGCAGTCTTCGTTATGACGCCGGGGAGCTGTTTTTT. Amino acids: CASSLRYDAGELFF. The chain has TRBV6-2 or TRBV6-3 and TRBJ2-2, with no clear D. Trimming removed 5 bases from V and 6 bases from J, with 13 bases in between. The CDR3 is 14 amino acids. Germline CDR1 reads MNHEY; CDR2 reads SVGEGT.

CDR3: CASSLAGGFYQPQHF. The CDR3 DNA is TGTGCCAGCAGCTTAGCGGGGGGCTTTTATCAGCCCCAGCATTTT. This chain connects TRBV11-2 to TRBJ1-5, with a tentative D call TRBD1 (6 bases). V lost 1 base and J 5 bases, leaving 12 bases between the germline ends. Germline CDR1 and CDR2: SGHAT and FQNNGV. This CDR3 region has 15 residues.

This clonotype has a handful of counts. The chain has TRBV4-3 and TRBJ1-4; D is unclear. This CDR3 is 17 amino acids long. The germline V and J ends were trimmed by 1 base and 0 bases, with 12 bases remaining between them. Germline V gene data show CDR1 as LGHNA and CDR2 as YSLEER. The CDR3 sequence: CASSQGVEEATNEKLFF. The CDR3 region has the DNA TGCGCCAGCAGCCAAGGAGTGGAGGAAGCAACTAATGAAAAACTGTTTTTT.

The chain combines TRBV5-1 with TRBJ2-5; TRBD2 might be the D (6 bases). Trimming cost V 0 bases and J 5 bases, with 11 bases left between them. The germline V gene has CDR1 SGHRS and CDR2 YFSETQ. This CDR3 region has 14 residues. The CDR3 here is CASSLAGAGETQYF. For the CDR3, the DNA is TGCGCCAGCAGCTTGGCGGGAGCTGGGGAGACCCAGTACTTC.

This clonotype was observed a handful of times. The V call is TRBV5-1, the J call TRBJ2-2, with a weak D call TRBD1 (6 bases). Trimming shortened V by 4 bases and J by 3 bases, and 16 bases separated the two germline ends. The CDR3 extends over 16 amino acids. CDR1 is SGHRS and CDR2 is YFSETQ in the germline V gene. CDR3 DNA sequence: TGCGCCAGCAGCCCCGAGCCACAGGGTGACACCGGGGAGCTGTTTTTT. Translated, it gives CASSPEPQGDTGELFF.

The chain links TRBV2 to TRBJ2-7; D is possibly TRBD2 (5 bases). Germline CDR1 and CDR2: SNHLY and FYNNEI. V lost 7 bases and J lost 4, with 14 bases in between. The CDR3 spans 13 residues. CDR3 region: CASMAGLEYEQYV. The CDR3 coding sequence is TGTGCCAGCATGGCGGGTTTGGAGTACGAGCAGTACGTC.

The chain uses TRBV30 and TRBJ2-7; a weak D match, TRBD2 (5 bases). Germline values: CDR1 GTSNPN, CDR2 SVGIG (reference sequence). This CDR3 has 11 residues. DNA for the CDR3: TGTGCGAGGGCTGATACCTACGAGCAGTACTTC. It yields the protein CARADTYEQYF. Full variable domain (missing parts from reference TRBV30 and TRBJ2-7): SQTIHQWPATLVQPVGSPLSLECTVEGTSNPNLYWYRQAAGRGLQLLFYSVGIGQISSEVPQNLSASRPQDRQFILSSKKLLLSDSGFYLCARADTYEQYFGPGTRLTVT.

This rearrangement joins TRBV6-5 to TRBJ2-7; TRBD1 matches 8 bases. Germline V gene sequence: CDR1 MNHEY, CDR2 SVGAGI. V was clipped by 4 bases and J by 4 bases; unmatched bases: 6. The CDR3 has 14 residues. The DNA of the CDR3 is TGTGCCAGCAGTTTTGGACAGGGCGTGTACGAGCAGTACTTC. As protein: CASSFGQGVYEQYF.

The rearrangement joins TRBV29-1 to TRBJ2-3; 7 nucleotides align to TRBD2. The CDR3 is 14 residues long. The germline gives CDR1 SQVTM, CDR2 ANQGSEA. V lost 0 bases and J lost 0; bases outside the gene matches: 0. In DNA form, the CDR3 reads TGCAGCGTTGAAGAGCGGGGGAGCACAGATACGCAGTATTTT. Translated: CSVEERGSTDTQYF.

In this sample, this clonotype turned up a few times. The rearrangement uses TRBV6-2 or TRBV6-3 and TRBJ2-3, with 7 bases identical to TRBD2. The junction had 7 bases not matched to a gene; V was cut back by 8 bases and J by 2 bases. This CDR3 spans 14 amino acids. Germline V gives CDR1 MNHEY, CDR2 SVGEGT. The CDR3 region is CASGAGLVTDTQYF. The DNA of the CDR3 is TGTGCCAGCGGAGCGGGGTTAGTCACAGATACGCAGTATTTT.

CDR3 in amino acids: CASSPSGAVFSNQPQHF. As DNA, the CDR3 is TGTGCCAGCAGTCCGTCGGGGGCAGTCTTTAGCAATCAGCCCCAGCATTTT. The chain is built from TRBV25-1 and TRBJ1-5; D possibly corresponds to TRBD1 (6 bases). Germline V gene sequence: CDR1 MGHDK, CDR2 SYGVNS. Trimming left V 5 bases short and J 0 bases short, with 17 bases between. The CDR3 runs 17 residues.

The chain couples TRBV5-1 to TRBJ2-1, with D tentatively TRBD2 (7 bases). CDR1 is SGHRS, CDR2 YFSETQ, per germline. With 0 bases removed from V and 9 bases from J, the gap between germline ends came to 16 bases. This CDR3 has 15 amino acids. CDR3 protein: CASSLAPGGSFEQFF. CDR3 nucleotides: TGCGCCAGCAGCTTGGCCCCGGGGGGCTCCTTTGAGCAGTTCTTC.

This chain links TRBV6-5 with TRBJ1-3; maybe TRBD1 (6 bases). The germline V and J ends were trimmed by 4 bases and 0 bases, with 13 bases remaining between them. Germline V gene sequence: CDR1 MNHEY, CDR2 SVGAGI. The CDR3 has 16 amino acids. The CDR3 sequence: CASSFTGQTSGNTIYF. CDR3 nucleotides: TGTGCCAGCAGTTTCACGGGACAAACCTCTGGAAACACCATATATTTT.

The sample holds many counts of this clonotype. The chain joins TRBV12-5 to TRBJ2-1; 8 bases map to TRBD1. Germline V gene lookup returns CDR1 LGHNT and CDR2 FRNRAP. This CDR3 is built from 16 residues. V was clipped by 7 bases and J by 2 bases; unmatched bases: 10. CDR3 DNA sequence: TGTGCTAGTGCCAAGACGGGACAGGCAACCTACAATGAGCAGTTCTTC. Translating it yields CASAKTGQATYNEQFF.

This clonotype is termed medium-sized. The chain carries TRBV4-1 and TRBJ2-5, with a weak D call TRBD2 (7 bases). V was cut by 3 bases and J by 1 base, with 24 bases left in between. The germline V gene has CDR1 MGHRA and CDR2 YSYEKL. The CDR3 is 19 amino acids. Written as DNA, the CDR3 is TGCGCCAGCAGCCACCCCGGGCTTAGGGGGGGGGCGTTCCAAGAGACCCAGTACTTC. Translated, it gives CASSHPGLRGGAFQETQYF.

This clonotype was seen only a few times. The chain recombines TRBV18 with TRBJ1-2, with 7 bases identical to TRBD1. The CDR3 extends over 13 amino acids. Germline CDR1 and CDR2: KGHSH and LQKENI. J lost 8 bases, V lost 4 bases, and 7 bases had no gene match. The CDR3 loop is CASSQYTGEGYTF. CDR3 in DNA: TGTGCCAGCTCACAATATACAGGGGAAGGCTACACCTTC.

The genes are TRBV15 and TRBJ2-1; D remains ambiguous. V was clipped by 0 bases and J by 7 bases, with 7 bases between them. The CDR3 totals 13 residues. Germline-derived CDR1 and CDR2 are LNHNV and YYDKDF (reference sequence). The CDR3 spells CATSRDRMNEQFF. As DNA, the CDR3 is TGTGCCACCAGCAGAGATAGGATGAATGAGCAGTTCTTC.

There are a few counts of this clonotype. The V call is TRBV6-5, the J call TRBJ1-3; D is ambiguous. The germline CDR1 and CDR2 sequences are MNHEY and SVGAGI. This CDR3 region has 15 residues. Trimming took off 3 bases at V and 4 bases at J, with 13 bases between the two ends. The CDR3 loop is CASSYSVSVGNTIYF. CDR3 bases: TGTGCCAGCAGTTATTCAGTCTCTGTGGGAAACACCATATATTTT.

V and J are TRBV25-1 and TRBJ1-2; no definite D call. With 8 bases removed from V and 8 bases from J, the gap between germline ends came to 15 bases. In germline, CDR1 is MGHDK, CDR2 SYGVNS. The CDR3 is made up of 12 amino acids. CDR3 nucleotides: TGTGCCAGCCACTTCGGGGTCGGAGGCTACACCTTC. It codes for CASHFGVGGYTF.

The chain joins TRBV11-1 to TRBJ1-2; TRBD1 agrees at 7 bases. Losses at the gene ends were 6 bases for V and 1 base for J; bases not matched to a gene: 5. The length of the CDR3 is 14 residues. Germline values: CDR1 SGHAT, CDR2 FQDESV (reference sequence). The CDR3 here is CASSRDRDNYGYTF. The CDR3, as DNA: TGTGCCAGCAGTCGCGACAGGGATAACTATGGCTACACCTTC. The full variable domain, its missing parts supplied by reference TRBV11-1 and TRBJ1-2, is EAEVAQSPRYKITEKSQAVAFWCDPISGHATLYWYRQILGQGPELLVQFQDESVVDDSQLPKDRFSAERLKGVDSTLKIQPAELGDSAMYLCASSRDRDNYGYTFGSGTRLTVV.

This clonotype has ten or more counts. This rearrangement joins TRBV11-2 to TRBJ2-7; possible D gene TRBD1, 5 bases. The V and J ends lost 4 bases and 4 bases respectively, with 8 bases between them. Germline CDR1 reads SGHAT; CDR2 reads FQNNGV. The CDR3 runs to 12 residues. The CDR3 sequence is CASSSRVYEQYF. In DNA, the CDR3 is TGTGCCAGCAGCTCCAGGGTTTACGAGCAGTACTTC. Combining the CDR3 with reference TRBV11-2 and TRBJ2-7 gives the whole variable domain EAGVAQSPRYKIIEKRQSVAFWCNPISGHATLYWYQQILGQGPKLLIQFQNNGVVDDSQLPKDRFSAERLKGVDSTLKIQPAKLEDSAVYLCASSSRVYEQYFGPGTRLTVT.

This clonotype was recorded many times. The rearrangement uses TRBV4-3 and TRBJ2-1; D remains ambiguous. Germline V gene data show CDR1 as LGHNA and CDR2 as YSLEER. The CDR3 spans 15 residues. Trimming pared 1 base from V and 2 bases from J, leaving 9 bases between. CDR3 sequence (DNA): TGCGCCAGCAGCCAAGGAAGTAGCCCCTACAATGAGCAGTTCTTC. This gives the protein CASSQGSSPYNEQFF.

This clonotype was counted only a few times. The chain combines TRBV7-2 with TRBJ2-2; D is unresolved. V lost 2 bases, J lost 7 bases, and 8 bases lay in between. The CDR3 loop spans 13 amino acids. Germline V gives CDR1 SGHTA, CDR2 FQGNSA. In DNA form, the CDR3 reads TGTGCCAGCAGCTTAAACCTAGGCGGGGAGCTGTTTTTT. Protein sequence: CASSLNLGGELFF.

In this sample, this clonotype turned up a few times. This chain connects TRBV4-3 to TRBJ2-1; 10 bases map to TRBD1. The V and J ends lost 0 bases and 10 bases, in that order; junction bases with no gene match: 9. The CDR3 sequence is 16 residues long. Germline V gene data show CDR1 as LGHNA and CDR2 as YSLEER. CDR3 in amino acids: CASSQDGTGAGGEQFF. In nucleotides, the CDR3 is TGCGCCAGCAGCCAAGATGGGACAGGGGCCGGTGGCGAGCAGTTCTTC.

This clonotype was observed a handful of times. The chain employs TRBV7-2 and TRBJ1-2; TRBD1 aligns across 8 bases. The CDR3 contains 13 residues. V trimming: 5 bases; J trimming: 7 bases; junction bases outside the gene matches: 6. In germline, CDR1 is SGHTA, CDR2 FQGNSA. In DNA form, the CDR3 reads TGTGCCAGCAGCAAGGACAGGGAAGGTGGCTACACCTTC. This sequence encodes CASSKDREGGYTF. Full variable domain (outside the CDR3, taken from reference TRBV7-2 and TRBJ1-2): GAGVSQSPSNKVTEKGKDVELRCDPISGHTALYWYRQSLGQGLEFLIYFQGNSAPDKSGLPSDRFSAERTGGSVSTLTIQRTQQEDSAVYLCASSKDREGGYTFGSGTRLTVV.

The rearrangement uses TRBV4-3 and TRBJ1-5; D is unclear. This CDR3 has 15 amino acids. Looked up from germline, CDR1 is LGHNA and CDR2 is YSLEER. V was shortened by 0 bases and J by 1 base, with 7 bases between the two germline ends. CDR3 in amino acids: CASSQEWGSNQPQHF. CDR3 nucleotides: TGCGCCAGCAGCCAAGAATGGGGAAGCAATCAGCCCCAGCATTTT.

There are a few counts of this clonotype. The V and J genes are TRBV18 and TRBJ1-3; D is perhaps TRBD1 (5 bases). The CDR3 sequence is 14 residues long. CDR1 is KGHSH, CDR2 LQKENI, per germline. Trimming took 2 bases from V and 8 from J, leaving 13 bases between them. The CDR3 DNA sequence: TGTGCCAGCTCACCAGGAGGGGAGGACGACACCATATATTTT. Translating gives CASSPGGEDDTIYF.

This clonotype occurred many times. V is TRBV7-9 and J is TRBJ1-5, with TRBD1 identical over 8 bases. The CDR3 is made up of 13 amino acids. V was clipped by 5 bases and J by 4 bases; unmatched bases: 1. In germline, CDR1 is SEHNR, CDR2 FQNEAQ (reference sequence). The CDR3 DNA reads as TGTGCCAGCAGCCGACAGGGGAATCAGCCCCAGCATTTT. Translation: CASSRQGNQPQHF.

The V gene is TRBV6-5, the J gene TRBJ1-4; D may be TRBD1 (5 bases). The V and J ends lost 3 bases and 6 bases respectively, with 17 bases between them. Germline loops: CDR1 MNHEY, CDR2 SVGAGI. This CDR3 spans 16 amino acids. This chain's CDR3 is CASSYSDFQGHEKLFF. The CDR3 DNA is TGTGCCAGCAGTTATTCAGACTTCCAGGGTCATGAAAAACTGTTTTTT.

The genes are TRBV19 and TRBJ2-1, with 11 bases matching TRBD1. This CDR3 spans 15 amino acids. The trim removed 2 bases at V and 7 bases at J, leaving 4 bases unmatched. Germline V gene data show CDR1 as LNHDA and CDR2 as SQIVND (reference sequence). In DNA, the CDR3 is TGTGCCAGTAGTATACTGGACAGGGGGCGAAATGAGCAGTTCTTC. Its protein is CASSILDRGRNEQFF.